This entry describes one T cell receptor beta chain. Its cognate antigen is unknown. Time point reported: peripheral blood 6 weeks after treatment start. This sample was included in a study of PD-L1 blockade in urothelial cancer. Across the whole study: Analysis of the blood was performed 3 weeks (second dose) and 6 weeks after treatment start. The median T cell count in blood samples was 141,255. General study findings and limits: Sub-median blood TCR clonality before treatment predicted longer survival.

TCRdb's copy holds only in-frame clones and misses some; the assay was immunoSEQ multiplex PCR. Counted here are 90,000 to 130,000 clones, around 93% occurring once; the ten biggest clones make up 3% to 4.5%. CDR3 length: 13 amino acids. V was shortened by 5 bases and J by 9 bases, with 15 bases between the two germline ends. Germline lookup yields CDR1 SGHTA and CDR2 FQGNSA. The TCR originated in a man in his 60s with urothelial cancer. The chain couples TRBV7-2 to TRBJ2-3; the D gene is possibly TRBD2 (6 bases). The starting material was PBMCs, obtained around atezolizumab (anti-PD-L1) treatment. The CDR3 reads CASSALAGPTQYF. CDR3 in DNA: TGTGCCAGCAGCGCCCTTGCGGGACCCACGCAGTATTTT.